The subject of this entry is one T cell receptor (beta chain). This sample was included in a study of PD-L1 blockade in urothelial cancer. Study-wide background: From 0 to 3 prior chemotherapy regimens had been given to the patients. Blood analysis took place 3 weeks (second dose) and 6 weeks after treatment start. A median blood sample held about 150,000 T cells and roughly 79,000 unique TCRs.

Data came from immunoSEQ multiplex PCR; TCRdb stores just in-frame clones and leaves some out. The sample has around 66,000 clones, more than 70% seen once; the top ten hold about 10%. The time point was: peripheral blood 6 weeks after treatment start. The study collected 1 to 8 samples per patient, pretreatment and on-treatment. The CDR3 loop spans 16 amino acids. The ends were cut back, 0 bases at V and 0 bases at J, with 10 bases in the middle. Germline loops: CDR1 SGDLS, CDR2 YYNGEE. The receptor was isolated from a man aged 60 to 69 with urothelial cancer. Source: PBMCs, taken around atezolizumab (anti-PD-L1) treatment. J is TRBJ1-3 and V is TRBV9; D remains unclear. CDR3 bases: TGTGCCAGCAGCGTAGGTGTGCAGTTCTCTGGAAACACCATATATTTT. Amino acid sequence: CASSVGVQFSGNTIYF.